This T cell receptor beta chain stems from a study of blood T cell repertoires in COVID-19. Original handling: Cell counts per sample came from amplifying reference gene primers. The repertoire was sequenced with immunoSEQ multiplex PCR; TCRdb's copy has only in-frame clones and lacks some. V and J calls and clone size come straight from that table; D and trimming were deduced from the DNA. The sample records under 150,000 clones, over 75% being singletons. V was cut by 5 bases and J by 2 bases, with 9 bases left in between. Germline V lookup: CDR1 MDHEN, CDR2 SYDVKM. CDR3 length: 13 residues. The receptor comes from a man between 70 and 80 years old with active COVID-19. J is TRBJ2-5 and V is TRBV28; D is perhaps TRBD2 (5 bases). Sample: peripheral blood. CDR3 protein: CASSPPGQETQYF. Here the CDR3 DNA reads TGTGCCAGCAGTCCGCCGGGACAAGAGACCCAGTACTTC. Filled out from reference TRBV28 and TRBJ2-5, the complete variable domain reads DVKVTQSSRYLVKRTGEKVFLECVQDMDHENMFWYRQDPGLGLRLIYFSYDVKMKEKGDIPEGYSVSREKKERFSLILESASTNQTSMYLCASSPPGQETQYFGPGTRLLVL.